This TCR beta chain came from a study of T-cell memory formation after mild COVID-19. The CDR3 is 15 amino acids. V was cut by 2 bases and J by 6 bases, with 19 bases left in between. In germline, CDR1 is DFQATT, CDR2 SNEGSKA (reference sequence). Notes on the study in general: Several responding clones turned up in pre-infection memory, indicating that cross-reactive memory may have taken part.

TCRdb passed the 5' RACE reads through MiXCR, listing each CDR3 protein once. Of approximately 250,000 distinct CDR3 sequences in the sample, over 15% were seen once. Concerning this clonotype itself: No antigen is known for it.

The sequencing input was PBMCs or a T cell subset sorted from them (not recorded which). V gene TRBV20-1 combines with J gene TRBJ1-1; D remains ambiguous. The receptor was derived from a man in his late teens or twenties who had mild COVID-19 (a few samples of this study predate the infection). Cell type and time point are not known. DNA for the CDR3: TGCAGTGCTAGACCCGTTGACCGGGAACGCGCTGAAGCTTTCTTT. Protein: CSARPVDRERAEAFF.